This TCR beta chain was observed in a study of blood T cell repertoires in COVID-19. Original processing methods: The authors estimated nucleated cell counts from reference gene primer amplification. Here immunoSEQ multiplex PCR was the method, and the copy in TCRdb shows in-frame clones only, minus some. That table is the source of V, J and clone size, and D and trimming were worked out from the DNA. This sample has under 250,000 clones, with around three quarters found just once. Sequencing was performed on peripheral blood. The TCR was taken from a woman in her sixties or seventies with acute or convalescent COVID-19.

CDR3 nucleotide sequence: TGTGCCTGGAGTGCGCTGGGGCAGAGCAATCAGCCCCAGCATTTT. Its translation is CAWSALGQSNQPQHF. The rearrangement uses TRBV30 and TRBJ1-5; weak D call: TRBD1 (5 bases). V was trimmed by 1 base and J by 1 base, leaving 11 bases between them. The CDR3 contains 15 residues. Germline values: CDR1 GTSNPN, CDR2 SVGIG (reference sequence).